Each of the 19 T cell receptor beta chains below was sequenced from the same sample in a study of T cell changes during pregnancy in multiple sclerosis. Libraries were prepared by immunoSEQ multiplex PCR; TCRdb keeps only in-frame clonotypes and omits some of them. The sample gives 95,000 to 110,000 clones, around 94% of which show up once; around 0.84% is in the top ten. The sequenced sample was peripheral blood, obtained after pregnancy. Receptor source: a female donor with multiple sclerosis, enrolled in a pregnancy study.

This rearrangement joins TRBV4-3 to TRBJ2-7; 8 nucleotides match TRBD1. Germline V gene data show CDR1 as LGHNA and CDR2 as YSLEER. This CDR3 is 13 amino acids long. The trim removed 3 bases at V and 9 bases at J, leaving 7 bases unmatched. DNA of the CDR3: TGCGCCAGCAGCCAGGGGCAGGGGGCGGTGCAGTACTTC. This encodes CASSQGQGAVQYF.

CDR3: CASSLLAGRIGEQFF. The CDR3 DNA follows: TGCGCCAGCAGCCTTCTAGCGGGACGCATCGGCGAGCAGTTCTTC. The V gene is TRBV5-1, the J gene TRBJ2-1; 9 nucleotides match TRBD2. Per germline, CDR1 SGHRS and CDR2 YFSETQ. After removal of 4 bases from V and 10 bases from J, the junction contained 12 bases not matched to a gene. CDR3 length: 15 residues.

This rearrangement joins TRBV27 to TRBJ2-5; 10 bases are a match to TRBD2. V lost 3 bases, J lost 5 bases, and 9 bases stayed unmatched. Germline V CDR1 and CDR2: MNHEY, SMNVEV (reference sequence). The CDR3 contains 16 residues. The CDR3 nucleotides are TGTGCCAGCAGTTTTATCAGCGGGAGGGAAGGGGAGACCCAGTACTTC. Translating it yields CASSFISGREGETQYF.

The chain carries TRBV11-2 and TRBJ1-2; no clear D gene. Germline V gene lookup returns CDR1 SGHAT and CDR2 FQNNGV. The CDR3 is made up of 15 amino acids. V was pared by 5 bases and J by 2 bases, with 15 bases between. The CDR3 nucleotides are TGTGCCAGCAGCCAGACAAGAAATCAAAACTATGGCTACACCTTC. Amino acid sequence: CASSQTRNQNYGYTF.

This clone was detected only once. V gene TRBV5-8 combines with J gene TRBJ2-7; D not certain. Germline values: CDR1 SGHTS, CDR2 YDEGEE. V was trimmed by 0 bases and J by 3 bases, leaving 13 bases between them. The CDR3 contains 15 residues. The CDR3 region is CASSLAPGFFYEQYF. In DNA, the CDR3 is TGTGCCAGCAGCTTGGCTCCAGGTTTTTTCTACGAGCAGTACTTC.

The V and J genes are TRBV7-7 and TRBJ2-5; D is ambiguous. This CDR3 has 12 amino acids. Trimming took off 3 bases at V and 7 bases at J, with 9 bases between the two ends. CDR1 and CDR2 (germline): SSHAT, FNYEAQ (reference sequence). CDR3 region: CASSFGPGTQYF. CDR3 nucleotides: TGTGCCAGCAGCTTTGGTCCGGGGACCCAGTACTTC.

This clone was detected once. V usage is TRBV5-1 and J usage is TRBJ2-5; TRBD1 might be the D (6 bases). V lost 3 bases to trimming and J lost 4 bases, with 19 bases between them. Germline V gives CDR1 SGHRS, CDR2 YFSETQ. This CDR3 contains 16 residues. The chain's CDR3 is CASSWGPGRGGETQYF. CDR3 sequence (DNA): TGCGCCAGCAGCTGGGGGCCGGGACGGGGTGGAGAGACCCAGTACTTC.

This clone appeared once. The genes are TRBV7-3 and TRBJ2-7; D is perhaps TRBD1 (5 bases). The germline gives CDR1 SGHTA, CDR2 FQGTGA. This CDR3 has 13 residues. V lost 2 bases to trimming and J lost 3 bases, with 8 bases between them. The CDR3 DNA reads TGTGCCAGCAGCTTATCCAGGGACTACGAGCAGTACTTC. Its translation is CASSLSRDYEQYF.

The J gene is TRBJ1-1, the V gene TRBV4-1, with TRBD1 identical over 7 bases. Looked up from germline, CDR1 is MGHRA and CDR2 is YSYEKL. Germline trimming cut 4 bases from V and 0 bases from J; bases unmatched to any gene: 2. The CDR3 has 14 residues. CDR3 in DNA: TGCGCCAGCAGCCCCGGACAGGTGAACACTGAAGCTTTCTTT. Its translation: CASSPGQVNTEAFF.

The chain employs TRBV2 and TRBJ1-1, with 8 bases identical to TRBD1. Trimming at V came to 8 bases and at J to 1 base, leaving 9 bases not matched to a gene. The CDR3 has 15 residues. The germline V gene encodes CDR1 SNHLY and CDR2 FYNNEI. Here the CDR3 reads CASLGQEGGNTEAFF. CDR3 bases: TGTGCCAGCTTGGGACAGGAAGGGGGGAACACTGAAGCTTTCTTT. The whole variable domain, remainder taken from reference TRBV2 and TRBJ1-1, is EPEVTQTPSHQVTQMGQEVILRCVPISNHLYFYWYRQILGQKVEFLVSFYNNEISEKSEIFDDQFSVERPDGSNFTLKIRSTKLEDSAMYFCASLGQEGGNTEAFFGQGTRLTVV.

This chain connects TRBV10-3 to TRBJ2-1; no reliable D call. Germline V gene data show CDR1 as ENHRY and CDR2 as SYGVKD. The germline V and J ends were trimmed by 6 bases and 4 bases, with 7 bases remaining between them. The CDR3 covers 12 residues. CDR3 bases: TGTGCCATCAGCAACAGATACAATGAGCAGTTCTTC. Translating it yields CAISNRYNEQFF.

The CDR3 here is CASSQGLAGGDTQYF. CDR3 bases: TGCGCCAGCAGCCAAGGACTAGCGGGGGGAGATACGCAGTATTTT. This chain joins TRBV4-3 and TRBJ2-3; 13 positions match TRBD2. Per germline, CDR1 LGHNA and CDR2 YSLEER. The CDR3 totals 15 residues. After removal of 1 base from V and 5 bases from J, the junction contained 0 bases not matched to a gene.

V usage is TRBV28 and J usage is TRBJ1-1; possibly TRBD1 for D (6 bases). Trimming took 8 bases from V and 0 from J, leaving 19 bases between them. The germline V gene has CDR1 MDHEN and CDR2 SYDVKM. This CDR3 contains 16 residues. The CDR3 sequence: CASYPPAGAVNTEAFF. DNA for the CDR3: TGTGCCAGCTACCCACCCGCAGGGGCGGTGAACACTGAAGCTTTCTTT.

The chain uses TRBV7-8 and TRBJ1-2; TRBD1 agrees at 12 bases. Germline trimming cut 2 bases from V and 7 bases from J; bases unmatched to any gene: 5. Germline CDR1 SGHVS, CDR2 FQNEAQ. The CDR3 is made up of 15 amino acids. The CDR3 spells CASSLLRDRGLGYTF. The CDR3 DNA is TGTGCCAGCAGCTTATTGCGGGACAGGGGGCTTGGCTACACCTTC. Filled out from reference TRBV7-8 and TRBJ1-2, the complete variable domain reads GAGVSQSPRYKVAKRGQDVALRCDPISGHVSLFWYQQALGQGPEFLTYFQNEAQLDKSGLPSDRFFAERPEGSVSTLKIQRTQQEDSAVYLCASSLLRDRGLGYTFGSGTRLTVV.

The chain combines TRBV19 with TRBJ2-2, with 7 bases matching TRBD1. V trimming: 3 bases; J trimming: 5 bases; junction bases outside the gene matches: 9. Looked up from germline, CDR1 is LNHDA and CDR2 is SQIVND (reference sequence). This CDR3 spans 16 amino acids. Written as DNA, the CDR3 is TGTGCCAGTAGTATGGCAAGGGGGCTGGTAACCGGGGAGCTGTTTTTT. Its translation is CASSMARGLVTGELFF.

This chain connects TRBV7-9 to TRBJ2-7; perhaps TRBD2 as D (7 bases). V gave up 5 bases and J gave up 6 bases, with 20 bases separating them. The CDR3 contains 15 residues. Germline V gene data show CDR1 as SEHNR and CDR2 as FQNEAQ (reference sequence). This chain's CDR3 is CASSQVGGGRGEQYF. The CDR3 DNA reads as TGTGCCAGCAGCCAGGTAGGGGGGGGTAGAGGCGAGCAGTACTTC.

This CDR3 is CASSFTGASPYEQYF. CDR3 DNA: TGCGCCAGCAGCTTCACAGGGGCCTCACCCTACGAGCAGTACTTC. V is TRBV5-1 and J is TRBJ2-7, with TRBD1 matching over 7 bases. V was clipped by 2 bases and J by 2 bases; unmatched bases: 7. Germline lookup yields CDR1 SGHRS and CDR2 YFSETQ. There are 15 residues in the CDR3.

V is TRBV2 and J is TRBJ2-7, with 7 bases that match TRBD2. Germline V gene sequence: CDR1 SNHLY, CDR2 FYNNEI. The CDR3 length is 14 residues. Losses at the gene ends were 2 bases for V and 3 bases for J; bases not matched to a gene: 4. The CDR3 sequence: CASSEFGTNYEQYF. The CDR3 DNA sequence: TGTGCCAGCAGTGAATTTGGGACTAACTACGAGCAGTACTTC.

As DNA, the CDR3 is TGTGCCAGCAGTGCGGGGTACACCGGGGAGCTGTTTTTT. The encoded protein is CASSAGYTGELFF. The rearrangement links TRBV6-4 to TRBJ2-2, with a tentative D call TRBD2 (5 bases). V gave up 4 bases and J gave up 3 bases, with 6 bases separating them. Germline loops: CDR1 MRHNA, CDR2 SNTAGT. CDR3 length: 13 residues.